Sequencing of this TCR beta chain was carried out in a study of OX40 agonist ivuxolimab in advanced cancers. Study as a whole: An agonistic human IgG2 monoclonal antibody against OX40 (CD134) was given. General study findings and limits: Clonal expansion by week 6 occurred in CD4+ and CD8+ blood T cells (at 0.1 to 3.0 mg/kg). A proportion of nonresponders additionally exhibited low normalized T-cell clonal expansion.

Assay used: immunoSEQ multiplex PCR; TCRdb lists only in-frame clones, some missing. The data show 75,000 to 100,000 clones, about 80% seen once. Autoimmune disease history or systemic immunosuppression was exclusionary. This CDR3 is built from 14 residues. The germline CDR1 and CDR2 sequences are MGHRA and YSYEKL. J lost 6 bases, V lost 5 bases, and 7 bases had no gene match. As for this clone: Its target is unknown.

The clonotype comes from an adult with an advanced solid tumor such as melanoma, head and neck, liver or kidney cancer. Sequencing was performed on CD4+ or CD8+ T cells sorted from blood, taken in a trial of the OX40 agonist ivuxolimab. The chain has TRBV4-1 and TRBJ2-1, with TRBD1 matching over 7 bases. The CDR3 nucleotides read TGCGCCAGCAGCGCCCCGACAGGGTTCAATGAGCAGTTCTTC. Translation gives CASSAPTGFNEQFF.